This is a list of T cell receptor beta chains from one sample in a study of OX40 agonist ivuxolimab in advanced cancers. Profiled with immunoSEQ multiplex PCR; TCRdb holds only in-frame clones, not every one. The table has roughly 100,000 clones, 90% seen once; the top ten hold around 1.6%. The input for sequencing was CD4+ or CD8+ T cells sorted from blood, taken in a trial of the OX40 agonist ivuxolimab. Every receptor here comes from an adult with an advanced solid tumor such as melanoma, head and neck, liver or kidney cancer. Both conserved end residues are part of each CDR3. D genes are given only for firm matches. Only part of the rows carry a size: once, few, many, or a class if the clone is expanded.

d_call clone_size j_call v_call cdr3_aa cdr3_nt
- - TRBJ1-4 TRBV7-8 CASSPSGTTNEKLFF TGTGCCAGCAGCCCCTCGGGGACAACTAATGAAAAACTGTTTTTT
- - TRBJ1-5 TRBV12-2 CASRLVRQGANQPQHF TGTGCAAGTCGCTTAGTCAGACAGGGGGCGAATCAGCCCCAGCATTTT
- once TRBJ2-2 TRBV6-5 CASSYSRAAGWELFF TGTGCCAGCAGTTACTCTAGAGCGGCAGGGTGGGAGCTGTTTTTT
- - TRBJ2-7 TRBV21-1 CASSKERAGTVTDEQYF TGTGCCAGCAGCAAAGAACGGGCCGGTACGGTTACAGACGAGCAGTACTTC
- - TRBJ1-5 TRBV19 CASSRVQNQPQHF TGTGCCAGTAGTCGAGTACAGAATCAGCCCCAGCATTTT
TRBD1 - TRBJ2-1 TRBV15 CATSRDRTGTGNEQFF TGTGCCACCAGCAGAGACCGGACAGGGACAGGCAATGAGCAGTTCTTC
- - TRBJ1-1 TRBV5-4 CASSLSPGISYTEAFF TGTGCCAGCAGCTTGTCGCCGGGAATATCATACACTGAAGCTTTCTTT
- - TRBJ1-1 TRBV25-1 CASSEYGGALNTEAFF TGTGCCAGCAGTGAATATGGGGGGGCCTTGAACACTGAAGCTTTCTTT
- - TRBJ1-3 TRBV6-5 CASSPGLSEGNTIYF TGTGCCAGCAGTCCCGGGCTATCCGAAGGAAACACCATATATTTT
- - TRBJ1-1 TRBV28 CASSQNTEAFF TGTGCCAGCAGCCAAAACACTGAAGCTTTCTTT
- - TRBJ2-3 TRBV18 CASSPRTRTSTDTQYF TGTGCCAGCTCACCAAGGACGAGAACTAGCACAGATACGCAGTATTTT
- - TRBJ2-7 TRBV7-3 CASSAQGKSYEQYF TGTGCCAGCAGCGCCCAGGGGAAATCCTACGAGCAGTACTTC
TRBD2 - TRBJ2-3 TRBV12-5 CASALAGGMGTDTQYF TGTGCTAGTGCGCTAGCGGGAGGGATGGGTACAGATACGCAGTATTTT
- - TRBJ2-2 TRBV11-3 CASSRGAGSGGELFF TGTGCCAGCAGCCGGGGGGCAGGGTCCGGAGGGGAGCTGTTTTTT
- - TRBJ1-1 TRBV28 CASSLSRPGHEAFF TGTGCCAGCAGTTTGTCGAGACCGGGACATGAAGCTTTCTTT
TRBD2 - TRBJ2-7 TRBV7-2 CASSLPGLAGGEQYF TGTGCCAGCAGCTTACCGGGACTAGCGGGGGGCGAGCAGTACTTC
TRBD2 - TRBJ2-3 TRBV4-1 CASSQSGLAGGGTDTQYF TGCGCCAGCAGCCAGTCGGGACTAGCGGGAGGGGGCACAGATACGCAGTATTTT
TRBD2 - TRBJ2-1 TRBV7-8 CASSPTSGNPLYNEQFF TGTGCCAGCAGCCCGACTAGCGGGAACCCACTTTACAATGAGCAGTTCTTC
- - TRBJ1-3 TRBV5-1 CASSYQGSSGSTIYF TGCGCCAGCAGCTATCAGGGGAGCTCTGGGAGCACCATATATTTT
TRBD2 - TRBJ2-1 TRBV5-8 CASSLRLAGGNEQFF TGTGCCAGCAGCTTGCGACTAGCGGGAGGGAATGAGCAGTTCTTC
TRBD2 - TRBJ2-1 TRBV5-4 CASSNNTSGEGVF TGTGCCAGCAGCAATAATACTAGCGGGGAGGGGGTCTTC
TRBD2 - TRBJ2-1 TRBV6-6 CASSRAGEVDEQFF TGTGCCAGCAGCAGAGCGGGAGAAGTTGATGAGCAGTTCTTC
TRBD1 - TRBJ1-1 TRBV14 CASSQRTGSTHLNTEAFF TGTGCCAGCAGCCAGAGGACAGGGTCGACGCACCTGAACACTGAAGCTTTCTTT
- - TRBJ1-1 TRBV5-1 CASHYGGGLGNTEAFF TGCGCCAGCCACTATGGGGGGGGGCTCGGGAACACTGAAGCTTTCTTT
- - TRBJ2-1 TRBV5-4 CASSSALGSYNEQFF TGTGCCAGCAGCTCGGCCTTGGGCTCCTACAATGAGCAGTTCTTC
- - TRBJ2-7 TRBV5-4 CASSFNPGSYEQYF TGTGCCAGCAGCTTCAACCCCGGGTCCTACGAGCAGTACTTC
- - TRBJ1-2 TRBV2 CASTVANYGYTF TGTGCCAGCACCGTAGCTAACTATGGCTACACCTTC
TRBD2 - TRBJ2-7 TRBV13 CASSSLAGGASYEQYF TGTGCCAGCAGCTCACTAGCGGGAGGGGCCTCCTACGAGCAGTACTTC
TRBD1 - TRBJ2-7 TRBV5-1 CASSIGVGTGPYEQYF TGCGCCAGCAGCATAGGGGTCGGGACAGGACCCTACGAGCAGTACTTC
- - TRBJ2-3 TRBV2 CASSPNRDSADTQYF TGTGCCAGCAGCCCAAACCGGGACTCGGCAGATACGCAGTATTTT
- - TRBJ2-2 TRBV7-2 CASSAMPPGTGELFF TGTGCCAGCAGCGCGATGCCCCCGGGGACCGGGGAGCTGTTTTTT
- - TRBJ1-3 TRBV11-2 CASSLYAEGGSGNTIYF TGTGCCAGCAGCTTATACGCCGAGGGGGGATCTGGAAACACCATATATTTT
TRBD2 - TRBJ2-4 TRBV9 CATQRTGEAGGAKNIQYF TGTGCCACCCAGCGTACGGGTGAGGCGGGGGGAGCCAAAAACATTCAGTACTTC
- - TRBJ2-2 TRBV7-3 CASSHSNTGELFF TGTGCCAGCAGTCATTCAAATACCGGGGAGCTGTTTTTT
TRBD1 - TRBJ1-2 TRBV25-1 CASSEGGPRGRGGYTF TGTGCCAGCAGTGAAGGTGGCCCCAGGGGGCGAGGGGGCTACACCTTC
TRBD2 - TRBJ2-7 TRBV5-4 CASSLATSGSSEQYF TGTGCCAGCAGCTTGGCGACTAGCGGGAGTTCCGAGCAGTACTTC
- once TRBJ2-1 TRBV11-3 CASSDRQVGEQFF TGTGCCAGCAGCGACCGACAGGTGGGTGAGCAGTTCTTC
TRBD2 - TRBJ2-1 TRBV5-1 CASTPVREPNEQFF TGCGCCAGCACCCCCGTGCGGGAGCCGAATGAGCAGTTCTTC
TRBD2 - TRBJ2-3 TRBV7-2 CASSRGLAGANADTQYF TGTGCCAGCAGCCGGGGACTAGCGGGAGCAAATGCGGATACGCAGTATTTT
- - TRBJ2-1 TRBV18 CASSPNAFASYNEQFF TGTGCCAGCTCACCTAATGCTTTCGCTTCCTACAATGAGCAGTTCTTC
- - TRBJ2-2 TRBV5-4 CASSSGGRRSTGELFF TGTGCCAGCAGCTCCGGTGGGAGGAGGAGCACCGGGGAGCTGTTTTTT
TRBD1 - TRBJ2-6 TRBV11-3 CASSLGTGSVSSGANVLTF TGTGCCAGCAGCCTCGGGACAGGGTCTGTAAGCTCTGGGGCCAACGTCCTGACTTTC
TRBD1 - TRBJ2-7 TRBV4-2 CASSREDRESYEQYF TGTGCCAGCAGCCGGGAGGACAGGGAATCCTACGAGCAGTACTTC
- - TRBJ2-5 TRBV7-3 CASSLLGPGETQYF TGTGCCAGCAGCTTATTAGGACCCGGGGAGACCCAGTACTTC
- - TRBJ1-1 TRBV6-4 CASSLRDGEAFF TGTGCCAGCAGTCTCCGGGACGGAGAAGCTTTCTTT
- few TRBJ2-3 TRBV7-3 CASSLNGRVGDTQYF TGTGCCAGCAGCTTAAACGGGAGAGTTGGAGATACGCAGTATTTT
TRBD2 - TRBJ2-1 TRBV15 CATSRDLSGRFDEQFF TGTGCCACCAGCAGAGATCTGAGCGGGAGATTTGATGAGCAGTTCTTC
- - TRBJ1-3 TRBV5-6 CASSLSGAGSGNTIYF TGTGCCAGCAGCTTAAGTGGTGCGGGCTCTGGAAACACCATATATTTT
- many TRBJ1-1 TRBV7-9 CASSLWGEAFF TGTGCCAGCAGCTTATGGGGGGAAGCTTTCTTT
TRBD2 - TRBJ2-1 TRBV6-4 CASRTEVAGPPYNEQFF TGTGCCAGCAGGACCGAGGTAGCGGGCCCCCCCTACAATGAGCAGTTCTTC
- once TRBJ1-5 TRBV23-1 CASSAHGSVSDLISNQPQHF TGCGCCAGCAGTGCGCACGGGTCCGTTTCCGACTTAATAAGCAATCAGCCCCAGCATTTT
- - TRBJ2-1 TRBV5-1 CASSLAFSRASSYNEQFF TGCGCCAGCAGCTTGGCATTTTCGCGGGCCAGCTCCTACAATGAGCAGTTCTTC
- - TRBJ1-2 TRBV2 CASIPHMTGDNGYTF TGTGCCAGCATCCCCCACATGACCGGGGACAATGGCTACACCTTC
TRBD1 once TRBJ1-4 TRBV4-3 CASSYRGFGEKLFF TGCGCCAGCAGCTACAGGGGCTTTGGGGAAAAACTGTTTTTT
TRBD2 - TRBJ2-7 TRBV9 CASSVLAETYEQYF TGTGCCAGCAGCGTCCTAGCGGAGACCTACGAGCAGTACTTC
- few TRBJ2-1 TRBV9 CASSVSGGDSSYNEQFF TGTGCCAGCAGCGTAAGTGGCGGGGATAGCTCCTACAATGAGCAGTTCTTC
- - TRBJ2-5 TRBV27 CASSRRTGQETQYF TGTGCCAGCAGCCGACGGACGGGACAAGAGACCCAGTACTTC
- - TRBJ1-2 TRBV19 CASSIAVQGTYGYTF TGTGCCAGTAGTATCGCTGTTCAAGGGACCTATGGCTACACCTTC
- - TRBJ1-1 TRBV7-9 CASSPSGPMNTEAFF TGTGCCAGCAGCCCTTCGGGTCCCATGAACACTGAAGCTTTCTTT
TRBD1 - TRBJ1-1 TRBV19 CACRGQRNTEAFF TGTGCCTGCAGGGGGCAACGGAACACTGAAGCTTTCTTT